This T cell receptor (beta chain) appears in the sequencing data of a study of control samples from healthy donors and cancer patients. Sequencing used immunoSEQ multiplex PCR; TCRdb keeps in-frame clones, though not all of them. The repertoire holds tens of thousands of clones, with 80% to 95% as singletons. The CDR3 spans 14 residues. The germline CDR1 and CDR2 sequences are MNHEY and SVGAGI. V was trimmed by 8 bases and J by 7 bases, leaving 18 bases between them. The sequence was collected from a woman between 35 and 50 years old with lung cancer. This chain connects TRBV6-5 to TRBJ2-1; tentative D call: TRBD1 (5 bases). Sequences were obtained from PBMCs. The CDR3 nucleotides read TGTGCCAGCCGGTCAGCCAAGGGGTGGAATGAGCAGTTCTTC. Amino acids: CASRSAKGWNEQFF.